This T cell receptor (beta chain) stems from a study of tumor and adjacent non-tumor tissue in lung cancer (dated by TCRdb to the late 2010s). General notes on the study: Of the cohort, 12 patients had adenocarcinoma, 2 had squamous cell carcinoma and 1 had small cell lung cancer. In total, sequencing yielded 130,000,000 or so productive TCRbeta reads, which works out to an average of approximately 4 million reads per sample. The roughly 15 patients were aged roughly 30 to 85 years, included about 10 men and 5 women, and had TNM stage I to III disease. Bulk TCRbeta repertoires were compared between lung tumor tissue and matched distant non-tumor lung tissue obtained from more than 12 lung cancer patients. TCRbeta CDR3 sequencing was performed on about 29 paired specimens, with one tumor sample and one normal lung sample collected per patient.

The CDR3 starts with the cysteine, ends with the phenylalanine, and has 16 residues. Only the CDR3 DNA stays, 48 bases, in frame from base 1. V and J are truncated by 4 bases and 3 bases respectively, leaving an intervening sequence of 19 bases. CDR1 and CDR2 were assigned from the germline V gene (reference sequence) as DFQATT and SNEGSKA. RNA was isolated from bulk, unsorted tissue, and RNA quality was assessed with a NanoDrop ND-1000 and an Agilent 2100. All donors had newly diagnosed lung cancer, had not received prior chemotherapy, and were admitted for thoracic surgery in China between August and November 2014. The study excluded patients who had received radiotherapy or chemotherapy before or who had another cancer at the same time. Surgical tissue pieces of about 1-2.1 cm3 were preserved in RNAlater solution and stored at -80 °C until use. Regarding this clonotype: The target of this receptor is not known. Nothing much larger sits one base from this clone, and base qualities are not available.

The paper as a whole reports these results and caveats: TCR diversity (inverse Simpson) was significantly higher in tumor than in normal lung tissue (around 450 vs 160, P = 0.0075, Mann-Whitney U test). Peripheral blood was not sequenced, so blood TCRbeta repertoires in these lung cancer patients were not examined. Significantly higher TCR diversity was found in younger patients, and higher tumor TCR diversity was associated with shorter overall and disease-free survival. The top 100 clones made up a significantly larger cumulative share of the repertoire in normal lung than in tumor tissue. Neither the sequencing platform nor unique molecular identifiers are mentioned in the methods. The cohort had only around 14 patients, and the authors noted that larger samples and more detailed clinical data are needed.

The library was obtained by multiplex PCR. TCRdb lists the instrument as Illumina HiSeq 2500. TCRbeta libraries were constructed through three rounds of nested PCR with primers (Table S4) according to protocols modified from ARM-PCR. Before sequencing, PCR products in the 200-500 bp range were cut out of the gel and cleaned up using the QIAquick gel extraction kit. In the paper's pipeline: Trimmomatic was used to clean the reads, FLASH merged the cleaned reads into complete CDR3 sequences, and MiTCR assigned the sequences to V(D)J germline segments. VDJtools was used to compute clonal diversity as the inverse Simpson's index. A read counted as productive if the sequence was in-frame and lacked a premature stop codon. TCRdb ran its own pipeline on the public reads, namely fastp trimming at Q25 and MiXCR clone calling, and kept in-frame beta chains. When rows share a CDR3 protein, they turn into one entry using the most common DNA and genes. In this record, the V and J calls reflect TCRdb's handling and not the investigators' own analysis. This sample is represented by 100,000 to 120,000 distinct CDR3 sequences; approximately 80% of them were singletons. Of the sample, 20% to 25% falls within the top ten clones.

The rearrangement joined TRBV20-1 to TRBJ2-1; TRBD2 might be the D gene, on 5 matching bases. The source is a man aged 70-80 years with non-small cell lung cancer. Source material: lung tumor tissue. The DNA sequence follows: TGCAGTGCTAATGGTGCTCGGGCGGGCTTCTACAATGAGCAGTTCTTC. Its protein reads: CSANGARAGFYNEQFF.